Listed here are 18 T cell receptor beta chains from one sample, sequenced in a study of persistence of HIV-infected CD4 T cells. This was the immunoSEQ version 4 assay in survey mode. TCRdb's copy holds only in-frame clones and misses some; the assay was immunoSEQ multiplex PCR. The sample lists some 41,000 clones; 87% were seen once. No antigen has been identified for these receptors. Cells were stimulated nonspecifically with anti-CD3/anti-CD28 magnetic beads. CD4+ T cells upregulating both CD40 ligand and CD69 were sorted as responding cells. Material: CD4+ T cells sorted from PBMCs after approximately 18-hour stimulation, obtained from a patient who received antiretroviral therapy. The receptor set was obtained from an adult man with HIV who was CMV-seropositive.

The V call is TRBV12-3 or TRBV12-4, the J call TRBJ2-1, with unresolved D. V dropped 6 bases and J dropped 4 bases, with 10 bases sitting between them. The CDR3 spans 13 residues. CDR3 bases: TGTGCCAGCAGGTCCAACGCTTACAATGAGCAGTTCTTC. The encoded protein is CASRSNAYNEQFF.

The chain has TRBV3-1 (or the pseudogene TRBV3-2) and TRBJ1-2; 7 bases map to TRBD1. V lost 1 base, J lost 1 base, and 9 bases stayed unmatched. In germline, CDR1 is LGHDT, CDR2 YNNKEL (reference sequence). This CDR3 has 17 amino acids. The CDR3 protein is CASSQVVRQGVNYGYTF. CDR3 nucleotide sequence: TGTGCCAGCAGCCAAGTGGTTCGGCAGGGGGTTAACTATGGCTACACCTTC.

The V and J genes are TRBV28 and TRBJ2-3; possibly TRBD2 for D (5 bases). CDR1 MDHEN and CDR2 SYDVKM come from the germline V gene. V was pared by 10 bases and J by 6 bases, with 14 bases between. The CDR3 contains 12 residues. This chain's CDR3 is CATAGERDTQYF. The CDR3 DNA is TGTGCCACGGCTGGGGAGCGGGATACGCAGTATTTT.

In DNA, the CDR3 is TGCGCCAGCAAAATTGGGGAGGGGGCGCGCAATGAGCAGTTCTTC. Residues: CASKIGEGARNEQFF. The chain joins TRBV5-1 to TRBJ2-1; D possibly matches TRBD1 or TRBD2 (7 bases each). V was clipped by 6 bases and J by 6 bases, with 19 bases between them. Germline V gene data show CDR1 as SGHRS and CDR2 as YFSETQ. The CDR3 runs to 15 residues. The full variable domain, in which reference TRBV5-1 and TRBJ2-1 provide the parts outside the CDR3, is KAGVTQTPRYLIKTRGQQVTLSCSPISGHRSVSWYQQTPGQGLQFLFEYFSETQRNKGNFPGRFSGRQFSNSRSEMNVSTLELGDSALYLCASKIGEGARNEQFFGPGTRLTVL.

The rearrangement uses TRBV6-1 and TRBJ1-2; maybe TRBD1 (5 bases). Per the germline V gene, CDR1 is MNHNS and CDR2 is SASEGT. CDR3 length: 13 residues. V lost 0 bases to trimming and J lost 7 bases, with 9 bases between them. CDR3 nucleotide sequence: TGTGCCAGCAGTGAAGCGAAGGGGCTTGGCTACACCTTC. This gives the protein CASSEAKGLGYTF.

In regard to this clone: This sample also contains other DNA sequences that code for the same CDR3. The V call is TRBV6-2 or TRBV6-3, the J call TRBJ1-1; unclear D gene. Germline V gives CDR1 MNHEY, CDR2 SVGEGT. The CDR3 is 15 amino acids. V was clipped by 0 bases and J by 1 base, with 9 bases between them. This chain's CDR3 is CASSYSGRRNTEAFF. In DNA, the CDR3 is TGTGCCAGCAGTTACTCAGGACGTAGGAACACTGAAGCTTTCTTT.

The rearrangement joins TRBV6-5 to TRBJ1-6; D might be TRBD1 (5 bases). Trimming took off 7 bases at V and 8 bases at J, with 18 bases between the two ends. Looked up from germline, CDR1 is MNHEY and CDR2 is SVGAGI. The CDR3 contains 15 residues. Here the CDR3 DNA reads TGTGCCAGCATCGTTTACCGGGGCGATGATTCACCCCTCCACTTT. It yields the protein CASIVYRGDDSPLHF.

This sequence joins TRBV6-4 and TRBJ1-2; 9 positions agree with TRBD1. This CDR3 contains 15 residues. CDR1 is MRHNA, CDR2 SNTAGT, per germline. V trimming: 2 bases; J trimming: 2 bases; junction bases outside the gene matches: 3. In nucleotides, the CDR3 is TGTGCCAGCAGTGACGGGACAGGGCGGAACTATGGCTACACCTTC. This encodes CASSDGTGRNYGYTF.

The V and J genes are TRBV18 and TRBJ1-2; possibly TRBD1 for D (5 bases). Trimming took 2 bases from V and 8 from J, leaving 12 bases between them. The CDR3 is 13 residues long. Germline assignment: CDR1 KGHSH and CDR2 LQKENI. The CDR3 here is CASSPSGRDGYTF. CDR3 sequence (DNA): TGTGCCAGCTCACCATCAGGGAGGGACGGCTACACCTTC.

The chain carries TRBV19 and TRBJ1-5; TRBD1 matches at 8 bases. This CDR3 spans 15 amino acids. CDR1 is LNHDA and CDR2 is SQIVND in the germline V gene (reference sequence). The trim removed 7 bases at V and 4 bases at J, leaving 9 bases unmatched. CDR3 nucleotides: TGTGCCAGTAAGAGACAGGGGAAGTGGAATCAGCCCCAGCATTTT. Its translation: CASKRQGKWNQPQHF.

This chain links TRBV19 with TRBJ2-1, with TRBD2 as a possible D gene (5 bases). This CDR3 is 15 amino acids long. From germline, CDR1 is LNHDA and CDR2 SQIVND (reference sequence). Trimming took 1 base from V and 2 from J, leaving 9 bases between them. CDR3 bases: TGTGCCAGTAGTATAGTGGCCGGGACCTACAATGAGCAGTTCTTC. Translated: CASSIVAGTYNEQFF.

The rearrangement joins TRBV6-5 to TRBJ1-1, with D possibly matching TRBD1 (6 bases). The CDR3 has 14 residues. Germline CDR1 MNHEY, CDR2 SVGAGI. Trimming stripped 5 bases from V and 4 bases from J, with 14 bases between. CDR3: CASSTDRRATEAFF. The CDR3 DNA is TGTGCCAGCAGTACGGACAGACGAGCCACTGAAGCTTTCTTT.

The CDR3 DNA reads as TGTGCCATCACTGGACAGGGGGGCACTGAAGCTTTCTTT. Protein product: CAITGQGGTEAFF. The rearrangement uses TRBV10-3 and TRBJ1-1; 10 positions agree with TRBD1. Trimming removed 7 bases from V and 4 bases from J; junction bases left unmatched: 3. This CDR3 contains 13 residues. The germline V gene encodes CDR1 ENHRY and CDR2 SYGVKD.

This clone was seen more than once but under ten times. The rearrangement links TRBV30 to TRBJ1-2, with D perhaps TRBD1 (6 bases). Germline V CDR1 and CDR2: GTSNPN, SVGIG (reference sequence). V lost 4 bases and J lost 2, with 14 bases in between. This CDR3 has 14 residues. The CDR3 DNA is TGTGCCTGGAAGGGTTTCAGGGGCAACTATGGCTACACCTTC. It is translated as CAWKGFRGNYGYTF.

V is TRBV3-1 (or the pseudogene TRBV3-2) and J is TRBJ2-3, with D hard to call. Per the germline V gene, CDR1 is LGHDT and CDR2 is YNNKEL (reference sequence). The CDR3 is 12 residues long. Trimming removed 3 bases at V and 8 bases at J, with 9 bases between. The CDR3 loop is CASSHGKGTQYF. The CDR3 nucleotides read TGTGCCAGCAGCCACGGTAAGGGTACGCAGTATTTT.

This chain connects TRBV19 to TRBJ1-5; 8 bases are shared with TRBD1. The germline V gene encodes CDR1 LNHDA and CDR2 SQIVND (reference sequence). With 4 bases clipped from V and 0 bases from J, the junction kept 20 bases outside the gene matches. The CDR3 spans 21 residues. For the CDR3, the DNA is TGTGCCAGTAGTAGGACAGGGCGTAAGGACCAGGTGGGATATAGCAATCAGCCCCAGCATTTT. Amino acids: CASSRTGRKDQVGYSNQPQHF. The full variable domain, completed using reference TRBV19 and TRBJ1-5, is DGGITQSPKYLFRKEGQNVTLSCEQNLNHDAMYWYRQDPGQGLRLIYYSQIVNDFQKGDIAEGYSVSREKKESFPLTVTSAQKNPTAFYLCASSRTGRKDQVGYSNQPQHFGDGTRLSIL.

CDR3 sequence (DNA): TGTGCCATCAGTGAGCGTGGCAGGGGGCACTATGGCTACACCTTC. It codes for CAISERGRGHYGYTF. This rearrangement joins TRBV10-3 to TRBJ1-2; 8 bases are shared with TRBD1. The junction had 5 bases not matched to a gene; V was cut back by 2 bases and J by 3 bases. Per the germline V gene, CDR1 is ENHRY and CDR2 is SYGVKD. The CDR3 extends over 15 amino acids.

The rearrangement joins TRBV3-1 (or the pseudogene TRBV3-2) to TRBJ1-1, with 7 positions matching TRBD1. V gave up 4 bases and J gave up 0 bases; unmatched junction bases: 5. Looked up from germline, CDR1 is LGHDT and CDR2 is YNNKEL (reference sequence). The CDR3 totals 15 residues. The CDR3 region is CASSRQGQLNTEAFF. CDR3 sequence (DNA): TGTGCCAGCAGCCGACAGGGACAGTTGAACACTGAAGCTTTCTTT.